This T cell receptor (beta chain) was captured in a study of T cells after posttransplantation cyclophosphamide. Study-wide results and limits: Later post-transplant blood repertoires were often dominated by donor CD8+ memory clones. Skin or GI-infiltrating T cells shared few TRB sequences with blood. Recipient CMV seropositivity and CMV reactivation strongly tracked TRB clonality.

The assay was immunoSEQ multiplex PCR, and TCRdb's table has in-frame clones only and misses some. The table lists approximately 45,000 clones, about 90% of them singletons, with roughly 2.5% in the top ten. Of note for this clone: Its antigen is not identified.

Busulfan-fludarabine conditioning, marrow transplant, and cyclophosphamide on days +3 and +4 were administered. The germline V gene encodes CDR1 SGHDN and CDR2 FVKESK. CDR3 length: 13 amino acids. Trimming took 0 bases from V and 10 from J, leaving 10 bases between them. The sample consisted of PBMCs, taken about 60 days after allogeneic stem cell transplant with posttransplant cyclophosphamide. This receptor was taken from a male patient aged 55 to 69 who received an allogeneic stem cell transplant from a related donor and was CMV-positive. Some T cells may possibly be graft donor cells. The V call is TRBV14, the J call TRBJ2-1; D is unclear. CDR3 sequence: CASSQENVAEQFF. The CDR3 bases are TGTGCCAGCAGCCAAGAGAACGTGGCAGAGCAGTTCTTC.